This T cell receptor (beta chain) derives from a study of blood T cell repertoires in COVID-19. At the level of the study: Sites across the United States, Italy and Spain contributed samples from acute and convalescent COVID-19. T cells, B-cell-depleted T cells, or PBMCs provided the cDNA or gDNA that served as material.

The table came from immunoSEQ multiplex PCR; TCRdb's copy has only in-frame clones and leaves some out. This sample has some 76,000 clones, with around 91% found just once. CDR1 and CDR2 (germline): GTSNPN, SVGIG (reference sequence). The V end lost 2 bases, the J end lost 0 bases, and 16 bases lay between the germline ends. The CDR3 is made up of 16 amino acids. The chain uses TRBV30 and TRBJ1-1; D is ambiguous. This sequence was found in a human donor in a cohort sampled during active COVID-19. The sequenced sample was peripheral blood. The CDR3 spells CAWSSAIGLLNTEAFF. CDR3 nucleotides: TGTGCCTGGAGTTCCGCTATTGGACTGCTGAACACTGAAGCTTTCTTT.